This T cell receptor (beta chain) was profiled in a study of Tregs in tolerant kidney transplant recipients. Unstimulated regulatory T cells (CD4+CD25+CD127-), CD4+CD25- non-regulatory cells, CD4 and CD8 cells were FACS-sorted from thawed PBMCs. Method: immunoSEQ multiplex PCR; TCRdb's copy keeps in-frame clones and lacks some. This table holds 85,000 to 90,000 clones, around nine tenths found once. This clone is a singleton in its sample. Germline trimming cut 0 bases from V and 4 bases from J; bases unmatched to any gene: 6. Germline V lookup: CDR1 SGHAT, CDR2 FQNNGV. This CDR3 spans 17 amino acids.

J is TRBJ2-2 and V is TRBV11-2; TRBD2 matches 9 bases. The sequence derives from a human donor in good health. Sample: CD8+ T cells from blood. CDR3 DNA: TGTGCCAGCAGCTTAGATCAGCGGGGGGCGAGCACCGGGGAGCTGTTTTTT. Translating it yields CASSLDQRGASTGELFF.